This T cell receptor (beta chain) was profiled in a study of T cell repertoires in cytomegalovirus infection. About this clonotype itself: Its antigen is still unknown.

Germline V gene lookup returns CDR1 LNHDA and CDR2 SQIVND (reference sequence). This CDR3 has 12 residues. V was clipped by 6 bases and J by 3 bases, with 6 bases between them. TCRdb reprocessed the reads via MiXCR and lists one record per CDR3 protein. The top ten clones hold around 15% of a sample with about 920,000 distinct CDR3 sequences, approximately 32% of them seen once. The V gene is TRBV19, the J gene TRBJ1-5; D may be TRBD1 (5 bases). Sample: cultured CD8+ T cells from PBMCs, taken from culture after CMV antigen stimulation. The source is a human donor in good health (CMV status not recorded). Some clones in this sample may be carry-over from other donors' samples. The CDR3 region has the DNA TGTGCCAGTAGAGGGGTCAATCAGCCCCAGCATTTT. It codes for CASRGVNQPQHF.